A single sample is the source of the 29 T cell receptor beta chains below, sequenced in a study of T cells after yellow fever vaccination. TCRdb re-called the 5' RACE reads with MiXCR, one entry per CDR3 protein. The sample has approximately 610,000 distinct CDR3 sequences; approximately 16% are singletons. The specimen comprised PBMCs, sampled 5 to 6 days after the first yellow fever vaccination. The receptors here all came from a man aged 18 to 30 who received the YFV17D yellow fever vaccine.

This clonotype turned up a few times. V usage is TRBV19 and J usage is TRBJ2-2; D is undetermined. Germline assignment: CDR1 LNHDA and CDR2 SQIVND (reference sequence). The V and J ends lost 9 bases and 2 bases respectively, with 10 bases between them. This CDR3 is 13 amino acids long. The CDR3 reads CASETPNTGELFF. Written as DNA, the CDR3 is TGTGCCAGCGAGACACCTAACACCGGGGAGCTGTTTTTT.

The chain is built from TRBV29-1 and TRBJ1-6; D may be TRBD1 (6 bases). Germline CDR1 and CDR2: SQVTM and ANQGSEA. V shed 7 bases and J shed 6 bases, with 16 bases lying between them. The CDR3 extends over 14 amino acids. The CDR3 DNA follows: TGCAGCGCCAAACAGGGTGAGGGTAATTCACCCCTCCACTTT. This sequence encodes CSAKQGEGNSPLHF.

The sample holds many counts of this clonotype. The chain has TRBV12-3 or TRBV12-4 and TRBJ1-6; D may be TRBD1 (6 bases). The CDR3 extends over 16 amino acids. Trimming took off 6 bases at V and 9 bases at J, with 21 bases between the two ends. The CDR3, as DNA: TGTGCCAGCAGCTTCTCCTCGTCAGGGGATCGTTCACCCCTCCACTTT. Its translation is CASSFSSSGDRSPLHF.

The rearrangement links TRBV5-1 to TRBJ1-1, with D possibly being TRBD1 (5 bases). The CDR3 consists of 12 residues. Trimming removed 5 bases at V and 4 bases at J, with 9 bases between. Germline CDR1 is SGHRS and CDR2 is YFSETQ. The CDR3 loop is CASRKGVTEAFF. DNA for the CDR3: TGCGCCAGCAGGAAAGGGGTCACTGAAGCTTTCTTT.

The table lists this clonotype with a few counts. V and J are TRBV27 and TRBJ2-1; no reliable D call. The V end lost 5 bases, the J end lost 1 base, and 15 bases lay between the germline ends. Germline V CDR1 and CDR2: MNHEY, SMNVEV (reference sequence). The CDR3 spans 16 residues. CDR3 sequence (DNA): TGTGCCAGCAGTCCCTCGGACGGTTTATCCTACAATGAGCAGTTCTTC. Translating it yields CASSPSDGLSYNEQFF.

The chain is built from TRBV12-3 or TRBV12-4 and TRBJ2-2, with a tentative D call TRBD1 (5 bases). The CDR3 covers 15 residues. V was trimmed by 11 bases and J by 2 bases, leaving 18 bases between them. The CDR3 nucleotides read TGTGCCGGCACTTGGGGCACCCCCAACACCGGGGAGCTGTTTTTT. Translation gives CAGTWGTPNTGELFF.

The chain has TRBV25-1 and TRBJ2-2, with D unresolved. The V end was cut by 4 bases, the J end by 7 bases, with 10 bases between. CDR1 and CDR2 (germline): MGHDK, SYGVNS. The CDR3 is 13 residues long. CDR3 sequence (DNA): TGTGCCAGCAGTGTTTCCCGCGGCGGGGAGCTGTTTTTT. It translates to CASSVSRGGELFF.

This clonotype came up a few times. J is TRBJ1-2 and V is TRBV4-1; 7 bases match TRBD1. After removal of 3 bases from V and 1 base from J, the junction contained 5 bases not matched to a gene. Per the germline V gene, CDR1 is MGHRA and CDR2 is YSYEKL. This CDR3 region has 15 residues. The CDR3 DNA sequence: TGCGCCAGCAGCCAGCGGACAGGAATTAACTATGGCTACACCTTC. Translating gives CASSQRTGINYGYTF.

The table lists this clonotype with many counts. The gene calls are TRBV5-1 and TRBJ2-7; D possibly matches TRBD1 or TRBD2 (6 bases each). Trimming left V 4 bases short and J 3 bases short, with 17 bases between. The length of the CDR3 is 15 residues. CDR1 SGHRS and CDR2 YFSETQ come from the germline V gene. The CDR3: CASSQGGSDLYEQYV. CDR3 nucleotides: TGCGCCAGCAGCCAAGGGGGGAGCGACCTCTACGAGCAGTACGTC.

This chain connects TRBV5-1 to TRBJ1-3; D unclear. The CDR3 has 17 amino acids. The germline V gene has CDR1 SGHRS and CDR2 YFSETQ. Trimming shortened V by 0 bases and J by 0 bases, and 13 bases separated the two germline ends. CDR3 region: CASSLVSGPLSGNTIYF. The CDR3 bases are TGCGCCAGCAGCTTGGTATCAGGACCCCTCTCTGGAAACACCATATATTTT.

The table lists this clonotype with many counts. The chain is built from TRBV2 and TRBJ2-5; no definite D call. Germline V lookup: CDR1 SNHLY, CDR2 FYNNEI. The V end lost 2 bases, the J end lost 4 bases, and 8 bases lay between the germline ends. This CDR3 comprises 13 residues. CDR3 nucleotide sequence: TGTGCCAGCAGTGAAAGTCAGCGAGAGACCCAGTACTTC. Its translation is CASSESQRETQYF.

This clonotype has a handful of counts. The CDR3: CASSYSTIGADTQYF. The CDR3 nucleotides read TGTGCCAGCAGTTACTCGACTATAGGAGCAGATACGCAGTATTTT. The gene calls are TRBV6-5 and TRBJ2-3; tentatively, D is TRBD2 (5 bases). CDR1 and CDR2 from the germline V gene are MNHEY and SVGAGI. This CDR3 is 15 amino acids long. The V end was cut by 0 bases, the J end by 4 bases, with 11 bases between.

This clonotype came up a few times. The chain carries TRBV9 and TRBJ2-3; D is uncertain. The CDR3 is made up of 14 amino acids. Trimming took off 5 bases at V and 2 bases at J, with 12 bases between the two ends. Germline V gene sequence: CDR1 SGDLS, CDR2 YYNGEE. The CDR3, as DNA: TGTGCCAGCAGGCCCAGCACAAACACAGATACGCAGTATTTT. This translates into CASRPSTNTDTQYF.

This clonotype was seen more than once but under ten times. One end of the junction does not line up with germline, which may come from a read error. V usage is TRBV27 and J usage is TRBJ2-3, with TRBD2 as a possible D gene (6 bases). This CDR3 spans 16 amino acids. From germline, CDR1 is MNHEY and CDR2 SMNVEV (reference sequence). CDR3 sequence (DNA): TGTGCCAGCAGTCCCCACTTGCGGGGCGGCACGGATACGCAGTATTTT. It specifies CASSPHLRGGTDTQYF.

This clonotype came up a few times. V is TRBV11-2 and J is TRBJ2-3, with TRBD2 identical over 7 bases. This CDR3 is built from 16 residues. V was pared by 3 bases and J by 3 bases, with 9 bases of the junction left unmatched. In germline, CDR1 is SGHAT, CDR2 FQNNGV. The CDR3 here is CASSFLVGGGTDTQYF. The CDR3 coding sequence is TGTGCCAGCAGCTTTTTGGTGGGGGGGGGAACAGATACGCAGTATTTT.

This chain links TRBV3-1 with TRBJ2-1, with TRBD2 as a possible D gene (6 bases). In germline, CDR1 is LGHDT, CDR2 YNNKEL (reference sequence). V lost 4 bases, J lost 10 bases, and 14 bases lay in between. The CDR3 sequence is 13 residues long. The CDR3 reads CASSPSETREQFF. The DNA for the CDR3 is TGTGCCAGCAGCCCCTCCGAGACTAGGGAGCAGTTCTTC.

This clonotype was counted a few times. The CDR3 spells CATWTGGMNTEAFF. CDR3 coding DNA: TGTGCCACTTGGACAGGGGGTATGAACACTGAAGCTTTCTTT. The chain recombines TRBV10-3 with TRBJ1-1, with TRBD1 identical over 10 bases. The ends lost 10 bases at V and 0 bases at J; junction bases unmatched: 5. This CDR3 contains 14 residues. Per germline, CDR1 ENHRY and CDR2 SYGVKD.

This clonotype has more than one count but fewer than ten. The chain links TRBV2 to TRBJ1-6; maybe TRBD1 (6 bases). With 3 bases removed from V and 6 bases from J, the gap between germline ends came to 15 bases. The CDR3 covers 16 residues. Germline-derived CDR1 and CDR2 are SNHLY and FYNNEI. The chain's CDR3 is CASSDPGRGSNSPLHF. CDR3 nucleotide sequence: TGTGCCAGCAGTGATCCTGGCAGGGGAAGTAATTCACCCCTCCACTTT.

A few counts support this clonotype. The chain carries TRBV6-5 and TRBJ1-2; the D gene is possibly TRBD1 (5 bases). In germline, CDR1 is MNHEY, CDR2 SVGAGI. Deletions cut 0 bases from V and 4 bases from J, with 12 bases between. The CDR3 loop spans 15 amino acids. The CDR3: CASSYSIQDTYGYTF. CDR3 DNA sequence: TGTGCCAGCAGTTACTCGATACAGGACACCTATGGCTACACCTTC.

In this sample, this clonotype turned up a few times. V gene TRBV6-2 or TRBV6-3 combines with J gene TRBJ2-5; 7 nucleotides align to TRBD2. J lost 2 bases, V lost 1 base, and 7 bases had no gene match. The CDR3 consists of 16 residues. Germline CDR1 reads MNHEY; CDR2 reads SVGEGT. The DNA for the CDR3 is TGTGCCAGCAGTTACTACCCTAGCGGCAAGCAAGAGACCCAGTACTTC. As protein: CASSYYPSGKQETQYF.

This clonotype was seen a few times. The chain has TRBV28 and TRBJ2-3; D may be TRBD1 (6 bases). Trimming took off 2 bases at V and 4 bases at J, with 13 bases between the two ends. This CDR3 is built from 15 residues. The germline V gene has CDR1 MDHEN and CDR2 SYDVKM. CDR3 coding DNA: TGTGCCAGCAGTTTAGGGGCAGGGGTGGCAGATACGCAGTATTTT. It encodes CASSLGAGVADTQYF.

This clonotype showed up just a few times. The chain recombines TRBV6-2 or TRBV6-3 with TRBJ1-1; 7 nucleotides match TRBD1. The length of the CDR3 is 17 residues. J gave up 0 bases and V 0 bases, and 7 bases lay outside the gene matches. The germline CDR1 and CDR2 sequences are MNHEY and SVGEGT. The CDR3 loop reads CASSYSRGQGVNTEAFF. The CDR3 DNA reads TGTGCCAGCAGTTACTCGAGGGGCCAGGGGGTGAACACTGAAGCTTTCTTT.

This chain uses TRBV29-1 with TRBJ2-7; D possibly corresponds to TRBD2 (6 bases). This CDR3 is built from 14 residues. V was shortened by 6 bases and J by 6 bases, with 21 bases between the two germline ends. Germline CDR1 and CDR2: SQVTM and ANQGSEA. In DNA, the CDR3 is TGCAGCGTGGGCCCCTGGCGGGGCATTTCCGAGCAGTACTTC. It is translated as CSVGPWRGISEQYF.

CDR3 residues: CASSLNFRGMNTEAFF. The CDR3 DNA follows: TGTGCCAGCTCCCTTAATTTCCGGGGCATGAACACTGAAGCTTTCTTT. The chain combines TRBV18 with TRBJ1-1; D is possibly TRBD1 (5 bases). Germline assignment: CDR1 KGHSH and CDR2 LQKENI. This CDR3 region has 16 residues. V lost 6 bases, J lost 0 bases, and 17 bases lay in between.

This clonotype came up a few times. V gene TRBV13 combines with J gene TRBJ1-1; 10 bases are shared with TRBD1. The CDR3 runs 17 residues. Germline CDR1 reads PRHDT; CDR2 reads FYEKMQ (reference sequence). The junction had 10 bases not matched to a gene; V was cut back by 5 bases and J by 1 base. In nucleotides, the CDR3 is TGTGCCAGCAGCGGAAGACAGGGGGCTTTTGGGAACACTGAAGCTTTCTTT. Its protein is CASSGRQGAFGNTEAFF.

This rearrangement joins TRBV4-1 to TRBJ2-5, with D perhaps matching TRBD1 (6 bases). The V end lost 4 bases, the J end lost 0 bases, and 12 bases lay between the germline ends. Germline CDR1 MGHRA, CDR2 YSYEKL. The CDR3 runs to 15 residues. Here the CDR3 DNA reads TGCGCCAGCAGCCCGTGGGGGCAGAACCAAGAGACCCAGTACTTC. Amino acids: CASSPWGQNQETQYF.

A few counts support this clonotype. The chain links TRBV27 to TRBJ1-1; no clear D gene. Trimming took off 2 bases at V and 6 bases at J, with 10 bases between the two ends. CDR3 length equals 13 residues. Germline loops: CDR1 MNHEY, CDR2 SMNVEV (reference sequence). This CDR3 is CASSLNGGSEAFF. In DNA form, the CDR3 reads TGTGCCAGCAGTTTAAACGGTGGGTCTGAAGCTTTCTTT.

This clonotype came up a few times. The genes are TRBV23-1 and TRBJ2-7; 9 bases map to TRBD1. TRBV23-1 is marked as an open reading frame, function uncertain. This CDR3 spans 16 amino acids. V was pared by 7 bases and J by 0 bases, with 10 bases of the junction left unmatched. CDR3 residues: CASIPGDRVISYEQYF. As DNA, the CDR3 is TGCGCCAGCATCCCAGGGGACAGGGTAATCTCCTACGAGCAGTACTTC.

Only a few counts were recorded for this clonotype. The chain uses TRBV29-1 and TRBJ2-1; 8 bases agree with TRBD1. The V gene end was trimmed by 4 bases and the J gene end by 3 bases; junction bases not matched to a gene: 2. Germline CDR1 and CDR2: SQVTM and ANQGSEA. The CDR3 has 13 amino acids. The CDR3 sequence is CSVGQGFYNEQFF. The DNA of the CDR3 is TGCAGCGTTGGACAGGGGTTCTACAATGAGCAGTTCTTC.